This TCR beta chain stems from a study of shared clonotypes between healthy human individuals. Study at large: There were three CD4 naive, three CD4 memory, two CD8 naive and one CD8 memory plates per donor. Findings and caveats of the study: Since donors were few, the genetic and exposure-history diversity represented was limited.

Researchers partitioned CD4+ cells into CD45RA+ naive and CD45RA-negative memory subsets. Germline CDR1 SGHRS, CDR2 YFSETQ. The CDR3 sequence is 16 residues long. V shed 0 bases, J shed 0 bases, and the junction held 2 bases outside the gene matches. On this clone: Its antigen is not identified.

Authors' analysis steps: Filtering differed, since immunoSEQ gave only junction sequences and no quality scores. Data came from immunoSEQ multiplex PCR; TCRdb stores just in-frame clones and leaves some out. The V and J calls and clone size were taken over from that table, and D and trimming were inferred from the DNA. This sample has 2 million to 2.5 million clones; 90% to 95% occur once, and the top ten carry 0.3% to 0.4%. Sequencing input: naive CD4+ T cells from PBMCs. Indicated subset: CD45RA+ positively selected. The origin of this receptor is a man between 18 and 35 years old in good health. Some clones in this sample may be carry-over from other donors' samples. The chain joins TRBV5-1 to TRBJ2-7; 11 bases line up with TRBD2. In DNA, the CDR3 is TGCGCCAGCAGCTTGGCCACTAGCGGGGGCTCCTACGAGCAGTACTTC. Translating gives CASSLATSGGSYEQYF. Variable domain in full (rest from reference TRBV5-1 and TRBJ2-7): KAGVTQTPRYLIKTRGQQVTLSCSPISGHRSVSWYQQTPGQGLQFLFEYFSETQRNKGNFPGRFSGRQFSNSRSEMNVSTLELGDSALYLCASSLATSGGSYEQYFGPGTRLTVT.